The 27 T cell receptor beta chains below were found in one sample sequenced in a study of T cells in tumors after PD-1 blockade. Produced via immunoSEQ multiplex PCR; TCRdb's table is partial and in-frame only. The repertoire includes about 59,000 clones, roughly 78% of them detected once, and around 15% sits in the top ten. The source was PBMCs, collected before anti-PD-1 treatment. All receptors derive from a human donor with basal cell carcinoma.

This CDR3 reads CACLGRVSSYNEQFF. CDR3 bases: TGTGCCTGCCTCGGGCGCGTGAGCTCCTACAATGAGCAGTTCTTC. This chain links TRBV30 with TRBJ2-1, with D unclear. Germline CDR1 reads GTSNPN; CDR2 reads SVGIG (reference sequence). V dropped 6 bases and J dropped 0 bases, with 15 bases sitting between them. This CDR3 spans 15 amino acids.

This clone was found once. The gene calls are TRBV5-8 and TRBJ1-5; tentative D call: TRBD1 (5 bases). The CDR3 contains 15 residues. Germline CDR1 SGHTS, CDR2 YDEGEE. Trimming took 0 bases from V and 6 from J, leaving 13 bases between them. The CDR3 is CASSLEVQGGQPQHF. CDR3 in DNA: TGTGCCAGCAGCTTGGAGGTGCAGGGAGGTCAGCCCCAGCATTTT. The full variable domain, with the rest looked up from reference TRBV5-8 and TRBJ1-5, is EAGVTQSPTHLIKTRGQQATLRCSPISGHTSVYWYQQALGLGLQFLLWYDEGEERNRGNFPPRFSGRQFPNYSSELNVNALELEDSALYLCASSLEVQGGQPQHFGDGTRLSIL.

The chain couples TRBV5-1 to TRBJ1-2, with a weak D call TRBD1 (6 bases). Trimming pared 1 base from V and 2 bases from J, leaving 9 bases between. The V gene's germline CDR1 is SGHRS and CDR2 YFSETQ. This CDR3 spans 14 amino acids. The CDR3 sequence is CASSLTTGNYGYTF. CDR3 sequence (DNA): TGCGCCAGCAGCTTGACTACAGGGAACTATGGCTACACCTTC. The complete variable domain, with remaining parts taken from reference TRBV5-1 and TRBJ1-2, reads KAGVTQTPRYLIKTRGQQVTLSCSPISGHRSVSWYQQTPGQGLQFLFEYFSETQRNKGNFPGRFSGRQFSNSRSEMNVSTLELGDSALYLCASSLTTGNYGYTFGSGTRLTVV.

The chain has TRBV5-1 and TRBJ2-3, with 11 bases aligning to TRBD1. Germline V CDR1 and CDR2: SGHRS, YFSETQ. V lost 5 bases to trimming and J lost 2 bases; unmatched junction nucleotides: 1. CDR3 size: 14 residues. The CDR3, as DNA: TGCGCCAGCAGGGGACAGGGGGACACAGATACGCAGTATTTT. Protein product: CASRGQGDTDTQYF.

The CDR3 DNA reads TGTGCCAGCAGCTTAGACGCGGGTTCCACAGATACGCAGTATTTT. Translating gives CASSLDAGSTDTQYF. V and J are TRBV7-8 and TRBJ2-3; a possible D gene is TRBD2 (5 bases). Germline-derived CDR1 and CDR2 are SGHVS and FQNEAQ. The CDR3 contains 15 residues. Trimming removed 1 base from V and 2 bases from J, with 10 bases in between.

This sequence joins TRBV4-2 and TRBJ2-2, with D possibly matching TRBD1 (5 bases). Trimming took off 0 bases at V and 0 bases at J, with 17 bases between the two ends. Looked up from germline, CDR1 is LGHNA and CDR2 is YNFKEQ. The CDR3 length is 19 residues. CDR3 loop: CASSQDIGHNFANTGELFF. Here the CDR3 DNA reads TGTGCCAGCAGCCAAGATATCGGACATAACTTCGCGAACACCGGGGAGCTGTTTTTT.

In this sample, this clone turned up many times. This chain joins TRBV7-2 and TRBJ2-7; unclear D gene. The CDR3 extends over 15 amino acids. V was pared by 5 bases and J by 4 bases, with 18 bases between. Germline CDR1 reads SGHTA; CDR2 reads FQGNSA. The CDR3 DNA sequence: TGTGCCAGCAGCCATAGGGCGGCTTTAGGTTACGAGCAGTACTTC. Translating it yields CASSHRAALGYEQYF.

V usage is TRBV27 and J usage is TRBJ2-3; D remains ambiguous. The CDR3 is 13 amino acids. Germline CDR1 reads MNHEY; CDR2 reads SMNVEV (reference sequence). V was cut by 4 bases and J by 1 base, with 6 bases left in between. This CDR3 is CASSSGGTDTQYF. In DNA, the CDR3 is TGTGCCAGCAGTTCGGGCGGCACAGATACGCAGTATTTT.

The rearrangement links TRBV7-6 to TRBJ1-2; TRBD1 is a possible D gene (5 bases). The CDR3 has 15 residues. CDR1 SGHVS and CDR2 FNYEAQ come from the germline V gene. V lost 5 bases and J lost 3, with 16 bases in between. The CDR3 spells CASSPQGGMDYGYTF. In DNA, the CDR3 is TGTGCCAGCAGCCCGCAGGGTGGCATGGACTATGGCTACACCTTC.

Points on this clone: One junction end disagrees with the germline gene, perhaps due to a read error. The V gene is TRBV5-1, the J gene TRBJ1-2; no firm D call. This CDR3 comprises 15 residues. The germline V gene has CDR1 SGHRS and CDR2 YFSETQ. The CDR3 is CASSLTSGPGYSYTF. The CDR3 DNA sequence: TGCGCCAGCAGCTTGACCTCAGGCCCCGGCTATAGCTACACCTTC.

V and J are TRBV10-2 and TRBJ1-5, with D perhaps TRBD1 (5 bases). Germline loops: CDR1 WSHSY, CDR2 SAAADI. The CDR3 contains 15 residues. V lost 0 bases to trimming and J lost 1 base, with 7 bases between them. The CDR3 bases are TGCGCCAGCAGTGAGTCGAACAGGAGCAATCAGCCCCAGCATTTT. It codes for CASSESNRSNQPQHF.

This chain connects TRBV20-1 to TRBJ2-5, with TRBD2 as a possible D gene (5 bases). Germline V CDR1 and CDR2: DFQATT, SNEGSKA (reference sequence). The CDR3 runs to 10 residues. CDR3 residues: CSRLPETQYF. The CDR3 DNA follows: TGCAGCCGACTACCAGAGACCCAGTACTTC.

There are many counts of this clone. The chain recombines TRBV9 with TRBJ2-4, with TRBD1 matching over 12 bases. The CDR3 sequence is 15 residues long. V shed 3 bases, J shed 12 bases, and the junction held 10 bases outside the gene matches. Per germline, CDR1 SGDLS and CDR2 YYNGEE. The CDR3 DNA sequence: TGTGCCAGCAGCGCCGGGACAGGGGGCGCGTTCGGTCAGTACTTC. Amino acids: CASSAGTGGAFGQYF.

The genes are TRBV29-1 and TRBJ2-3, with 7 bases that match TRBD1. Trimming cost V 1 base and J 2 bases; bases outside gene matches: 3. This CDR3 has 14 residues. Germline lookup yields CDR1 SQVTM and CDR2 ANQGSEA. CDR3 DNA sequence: TGCAGCGTTGAAGGGACAGGCATCACAGATACGCAGTATTTT. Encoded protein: CSVEGTGITDTQYF.

This CDR3 is CASSLGHSGGQETQYF. The DNA of the CDR3 is TGTGCCAGCAGCTTAGGGCACTCGGGGGGCCAAGAGACCCAGTACTTC. V and J are TRBV11-3 and TRBJ2-5; 7 bases fit TRBD2. From germline, CDR1 is SGHNT and CDR2 YENEEA. The V and J ends lost 1 base and 1 base, in that order; junction bases with no gene match: 6. This CDR3 contains 16 residues.

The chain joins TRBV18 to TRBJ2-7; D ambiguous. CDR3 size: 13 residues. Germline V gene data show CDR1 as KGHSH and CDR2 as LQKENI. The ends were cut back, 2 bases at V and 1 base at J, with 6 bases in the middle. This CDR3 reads CASSPADSYEQYF. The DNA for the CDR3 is TGTGCCAGCTCACCAGCGGATTCCTACGAGCAGTACTTC.

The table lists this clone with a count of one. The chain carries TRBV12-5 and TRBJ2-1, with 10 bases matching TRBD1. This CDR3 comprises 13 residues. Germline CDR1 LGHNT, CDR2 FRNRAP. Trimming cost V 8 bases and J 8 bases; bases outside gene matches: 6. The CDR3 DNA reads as TGTGCTAGTCTTTTAGACAGGGGGCATGAGCAGTTCTTC. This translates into CASLLDRGHEQFF.

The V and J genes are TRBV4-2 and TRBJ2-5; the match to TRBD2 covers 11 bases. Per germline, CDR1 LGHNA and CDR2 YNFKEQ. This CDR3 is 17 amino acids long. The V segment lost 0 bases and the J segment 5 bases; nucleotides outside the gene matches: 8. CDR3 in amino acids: CASSQEKIAGGAETQYF. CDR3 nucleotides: TGTGCCAGCAGCCAAGAGAAAATAGCGGGGGGGGCTGAGACCCAGTACTTC.

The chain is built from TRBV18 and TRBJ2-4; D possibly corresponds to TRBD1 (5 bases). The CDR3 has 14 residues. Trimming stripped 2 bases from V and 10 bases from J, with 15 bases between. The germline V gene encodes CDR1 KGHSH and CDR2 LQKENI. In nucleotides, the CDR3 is TGTGCCAGCTCACCAAACTTCGACAGTAATATTCAGTACTTC. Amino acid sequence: CASSPNFDSNIQYF.

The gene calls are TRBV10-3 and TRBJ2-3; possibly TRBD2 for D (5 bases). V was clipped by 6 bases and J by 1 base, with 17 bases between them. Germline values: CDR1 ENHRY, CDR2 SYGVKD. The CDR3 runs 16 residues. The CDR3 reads CAISPAGGPGTDTQYF. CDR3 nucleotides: TGTGCCATCAGCCCGGCGGGTGGGCCGGGCACAGATACGCAGTATTTT.

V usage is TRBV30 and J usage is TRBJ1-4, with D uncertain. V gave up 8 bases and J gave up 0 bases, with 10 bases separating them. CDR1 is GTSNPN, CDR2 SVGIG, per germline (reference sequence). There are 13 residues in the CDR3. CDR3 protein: CAGWSATNEKLFF. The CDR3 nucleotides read TGTGCCGGATGGTCGGCAACTAATGAAAAACTGTTTTTT.

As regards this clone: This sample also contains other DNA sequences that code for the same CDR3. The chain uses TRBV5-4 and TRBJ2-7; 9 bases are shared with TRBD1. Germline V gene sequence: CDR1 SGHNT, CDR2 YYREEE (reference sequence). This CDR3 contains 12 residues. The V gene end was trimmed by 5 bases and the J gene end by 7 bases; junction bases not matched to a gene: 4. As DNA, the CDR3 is TGTGCCAGCAGAGGGACAGGGTCAGAGCAGTACTTC. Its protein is CASRGTGSEQYF.

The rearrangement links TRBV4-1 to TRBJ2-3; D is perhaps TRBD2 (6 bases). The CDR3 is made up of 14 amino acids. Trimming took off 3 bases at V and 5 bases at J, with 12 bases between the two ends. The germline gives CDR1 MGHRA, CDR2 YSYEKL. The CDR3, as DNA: TGCGCCAGCAGCCAGACTACGGGGGTAGATACGCAGTATTTT. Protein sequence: CASSQTTGVDTQYF.

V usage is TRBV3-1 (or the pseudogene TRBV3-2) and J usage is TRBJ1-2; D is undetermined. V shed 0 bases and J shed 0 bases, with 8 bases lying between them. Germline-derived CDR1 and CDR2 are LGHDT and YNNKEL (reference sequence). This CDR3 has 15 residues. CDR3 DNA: TGTGCCAGCAGCCAAGAAACCCTCTCTAACTATGGCTACACCTTC. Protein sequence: CASSQETLSNYGYTF.

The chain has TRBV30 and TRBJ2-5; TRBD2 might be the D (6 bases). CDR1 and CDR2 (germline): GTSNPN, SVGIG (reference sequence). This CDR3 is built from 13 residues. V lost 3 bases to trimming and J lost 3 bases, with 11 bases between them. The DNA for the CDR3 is TGTGCCTGGAGCCGGGACTTAAAAGAGACCCAGTACTTC. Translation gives CAWSRDLKETQYF.

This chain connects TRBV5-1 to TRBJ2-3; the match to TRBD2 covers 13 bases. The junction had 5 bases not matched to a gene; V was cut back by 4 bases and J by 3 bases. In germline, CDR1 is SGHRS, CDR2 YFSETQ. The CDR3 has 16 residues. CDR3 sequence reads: CASSAQTSGGTDTQYF. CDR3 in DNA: TGCGCCAGCAGCGCCCAGACTAGCGGGGGGACAGATACGCAGTATTTT.

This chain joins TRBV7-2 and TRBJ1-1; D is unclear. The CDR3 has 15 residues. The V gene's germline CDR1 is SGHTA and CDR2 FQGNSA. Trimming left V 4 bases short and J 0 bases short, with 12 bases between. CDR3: CASSYFGVLNTEAFF. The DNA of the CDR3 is TGTGCCAGCAGCTATTTTGGGGTTTTGAACACTGAAGCTTTCTTT.